These 31 T cell receptor beta chains originate from one sample sequenced in a study of blood T cell repertoires in COVID-19. Method: immunoSEQ multiplex PCR; TCRdb's copy keeps in-frame clones and lacks some. The table has fewer than 250,000 clones, 83% seen once. Material: peripheral blood. These TCRs come from a woman aged 35 to 49 with active or convalescent COVID-19.

The rearrangement uses TRBV19 and TRBJ1-5; D remains ambiguous. The CDR3 contains 11 residues. Germline V gene lookup returns CDR1 LNHDA and CDR2 SQIVND (reference sequence). V lost 11 bases, J lost 4 bases, and 9 bases lay in between. CDR3 loop: CAPCGNQPQHF. CDR3 DNA sequence: TGTGCCCCTTGCGGGAATCAGCCCCAGCATTTT.

This rearrangement joins TRBV19 to TRBJ1-5; D not certain. Trimming removed 6 bases at V and 4 bases at J, with 13 bases between. There are 14 residues in the CDR3. CDR1 and CDR2 from the germline V gene are LNHDA and SQIVND (reference sequence). CDR3 residues: CASRTSNGNQPQHF. CDR3 in DNA: TGTGCCAGTAGAACCTCGAACGGGAATCAGCCCCAGCATTTT.

V is TRBV5-4 and J is TRBJ1-2, with D possibly TRBD1 on 6 matching bases. This CDR3 is 13 amino acids long. Trimming left V 3 bases short and J 10 bases short, with 16 bases between. From germline, CDR1 is SGHNT and CDR2 YYREEE (reference sequence). Here the CDR3 reads CASSSRGGLAYTF. CDR3 bases: TGTGCCAGCAGCTCGAGGGGGGGACTTGCCTACACCTTC. Complete variable domain (other parts from reference TRBV5-4 and TRBJ1-2): ETGVTQSPTHLIKTRGQQVTLRCSSQSGHNTVSWYQQALGQGPQFIFQYYREEENGRGNFPPRFSGLQFPNYSSELNVNALELDDSALYLCASSSRGGLAYTFGSGTRLTVV.

This chain connects TRBV30 to TRBJ1-1, with a weak D call TRBD1 (5 bases). With 1 base removed from V and 4 bases from J, the gap between germline ends came to 10 bases. Per germline, CDR1 GTSNPN and CDR2 SVGIG (reference sequence). The CDR3 extends over 13 amino acids. In nucleotides, the CDR3 is TGTGCCTGGAGTGCAGGGTGGAGCACTGAAGCTTTCTTT. Protein sequence: CAWSAGWSTEAFF.

The chain combines TRBV7-2 with TRBJ2-3; possibly TRBD2 for D (7 bases). Per the germline V gene, CDR1 is SGHTA and CDR2 is FQGNSA. The CDR3 length is 16 residues. V lost 4 bases and J 8 bases, leaving 22 bases between the germline ends. CDR3 in DNA: TGTGCCAGCAGCTATTTCATGGCGGGGGCTCGGGTTACGCAGTATTTT. Residues: CASSYFMAGARVTQYF.

Only a few counts were recorded for this clone. The chain links TRBV14 to TRBJ1-1; no reliable D call. CDR1 SGHDN and CDR2 FVKESK come from the germline V gene. Trimming stripped 4 bases from V and 3 bases from J, with 18 bases between. The CDR3 has 16 amino acids. The CDR3 region is CASSRAMRTRDTEAFF. The CDR3 nucleotides are TGTGCCAGCAGCCGAGCGATGAGAACCCGGGACACTGAAGCTTTCTTT.

The chain is built from TRBV19 and TRBJ1-2, with D possibly matching TRBD1 (5 bases). CDR1 is LNHDA, CDR2 SQIVND, per germline (reference sequence). The V end lost 3 bases, the J end lost 0 bases, and 8 bases lay between the germline ends. This CDR3 spans 14 amino acids. CDR3 protein: CASSMGGANYGYTF. The CDR3 region has the DNA TGTGCCAGTAGTATGGGGGGGGCTAACTATGGCTACACCTTC.

The rearrangement links TRBV6-6 to TRBJ2-7, with D maybe TRBD2 (6 bases). V lost 7 bases and J 4 bases, leaving 11 bases between the germline ends. The germline V gene encodes CDR1 MNHNY and CDR2 SVGAGI (reference sequence). CDR3 length equals 12 residues. The CDR3 sequence is CASIDSGYEQYF. The CDR3 DNA sequence: TGTGCCAGCATCGACAGCGGGTACGAGCAGTACTTC.

This chain connects TRBV2 to TRBJ2-7; D is possibly TRBD2 (5 bases). Trimming took 10 bases from V and 6 from J, leaving 13 bases between them. The CDR3 totals 11 residues. Germline V lookup: CDR1 SNHLY, CDR2 FYNNEI. CDR3: CATKDEGEQYF. CDR3 nucleotide sequence: TGTGCCACTAAGGACGAGGGCGAGCAGTACTTC.

V usage is TRBV12-5 and J usage is TRBJ1-1; D uncertain. This CDR3 is 11 amino acids long. The germline V gene encodes CDR1 LGHNT and CDR2 FRNRAP. Trimming removed 3 bases at V and 6 bases at J, with 5 bases between. DNA of the CDR3: TGTGCTAGTGGTTTTAGCGCTGAAGCTTTCTTT. Translation gives CASGFSAEAFF.

The chain recombines TRBV18 with TRBJ1-4; 7 positions match TRBD1. Trimming took 3 bases from V and 6 from J; bases not matched to a gene: 4. CDR1 and CDR2 from the germline V gene are KGHSH and LQKENI. This CDR3 has 14 residues. The CDR3: CASSPTGRDEKLFF. The CDR3 DNA reads as TGTGCCAGCTCACCGACAGGGAGAGATGAAAAACTGTTTTTT. The full variable domain, rest sourced from reference TRBV18 and TRBJ1-4, is NAGVMQNPRHLVRRRGQEARLRCSPMKGHSHVYWYRQLPEEGLKFMVYLQKENIIDESGMPKERFSAEFPKEGPSILRIQQVVRGDSAAYFCASSPTGRDEKLFFGSGTQLSVL.

This clone was seen a single time. The chain joins TRBV7-9 to TRBJ1-3; D gene ambiguous. The V and J ends lost 9 bases and 5 bases respectively, with 20 bases between them. This CDR3 region has 15 residues. Looked up from germline, CDR1 is SEHNR and CDR2 is FQNEAQ (reference sequence). The CDR3 bases are TGTGCCAGTACCTCTCAAAGGAGTCATAGAAACACCATATATTTT. This codes for CASTSQRSHRNTIYF.

The chain employs TRBV5-6 and TRBJ2-6, with unresolved D. The CDR3 spans 15 residues. CDR1 and CDR2 (germline): SGHDT, YYEEEE. Trimming removed 2 bases from V and 0 bases from J, with 6 bases in between. Here the CDR3 reads CASSFSPSGANVLTF. The CDR3 nucleotides are TGTGCCAGCAGCTTTAGTCCCTCTGGGGCCAACGTCCTGACTTTC.

This sequence joins TRBV4-1 and TRBJ2-1; TRBD2 agrees at 7 bases. The junction had 14 bases not matched to a gene; V was cut back by 6 bases and J by 6 bases. Per germline, CDR1 MGHRA and CDR2 YSYEKL. This CDR3 contains 16 residues. The CDR3 sequence: CASSYEAATSLNEQFF. Written as DNA, the CDR3 is TGCGCCAGCAGTTACGAGGCAGCGACTAGCCTCAATGAGCAGTTCTTC.

The CDR3 nucleotides are TGTGCCACCAGTGATTTGCAGAGGAGAGCAGGGGGAGAGACCGGGGAGCTGTTTTTT. Protein sequence: CATSDLQRRAGGETGELFF. The chain is built from TRBV24-1 and TRBJ2-2, with TRBD1 identical over 7 bases. The CDR3 loop spans 19 amino acids. The V gene's germline CDR1 is KGHDR and CDR2 SFDVKD. V lost 0 bases to trimming and J lost 5 bases; unmatched junction nucleotides: 14.

The chain couples TRBV2 to TRBJ2-1; tentatively, D is TRBD1 (5 bases). The CDR3 length is 15 residues. The V and J ends lost 10 bases and 1 base respectively, with 17 bases between them. CDR1 and CDR2 from the germline V gene are SNHLY and FYNNEI. The CDR3 region has the DNA TGTGCCACCGGAAATGGGGCCTCTTCCTACAATGAGCAGTTCTTC. It translates to CATGNGASSYNEQFF.

The chain has TRBV24-1 and TRBJ1-5; 9 nucleotides match TRBD1. The CDR3 extends over 16 amino acids. Per the germline V gene, CDR1 is KGHDR and CDR2 is SFDVKD. The V gene end was trimmed by 4 bases and the J gene end by 1 base; junction bases not matched to a gene: 4. In DNA, the CDR3 is TGTGCCACCAGTGACGGGGGGACAGGGAGCAATCAGCCCCAGCATTTT. This encodes CATSDGGTGSNQPQHF.

Only a few counts were recorded for this clone. The J gene is TRBJ1-2, the V gene TRBV30; D gene unclear. The V end lost 2 bases, the J end lost 1 base, and 23 bases lay between the germline ends. The CDR3 has 18 residues. Germline V gene lookup returns CDR1 GTSNPN and CDR2 SVGIG (reference sequence). CDR3 loop: CAWSSPGRKSPDNYGYTF. DNA of the CDR3: TGTGCCTGGAGTTCCCCCGGCAGGAAAAGCCCCGATAACTATGGCTACACCTTC. The complete variable domain, with remaining parts taken from reference TRBV30 and TRBJ1-2, reads SQTIHQWPATLVQPVGSPLSLECTVEGTSNPNLYWYRQAAGRGLQLLFYSVGIGQISSEVPQNLSASRPQDRQFILSSKKLLLSDSGFYLCAWSSPGRKSPDNYGYTFGSGTRLTVV.

The table lists this clone with a count of one. This chain uses TRBV2 with TRBJ1-6; D unresolved. Germline loops: CDR1 SNHLY, CDR2 FYNNEI. Trimming pared 8 bases from V and 7 bases from J, leaving 12 bases between. The CDR3 runs to 13 residues. CDR3 amino acids: CASDEDFNSPLHF. The CDR3 DNA reads TGTGCCAGCGACGAGGACTTCAATTCACCCCTCCACTTT.

The table lists this clone with a count of one. V gene TRBV11-3 combines with J gene TRBJ2-1; tentatively, D is TRBD1 (6 bases). The germline gives CDR1 SGHNT, CDR2 YENEEA. V lost 1 base and J 0 bases, leaving 10 bases between the germline ends. The CDR3 covers 16 residues. The CDR3 coding sequence is TGTGCCAGCAGCTTAGCGGGACAATACTCCTACAATGAGCAGTTCTTC. It yields the protein CASSLAGQYSYNEQFF.

The chain has TRBV6-5 and TRBJ1-1; TRBD1 agrees at 9 bases. This CDR3 has 13 residues. J lost 11 bases, V lost 9 bases, and 13 bases had no gene match. Germline CDR1 MNHEY, CDR2 SVGAGI. The CDR3 sequence: CASVVNRGRDAFF. CDR3 nucleotides: TGTGCCAGTGTGGTAAACAGGGGGCGGGATGCTTTCTTT.

V is TRBV9 and J is TRBJ2-7, with no clear D. Germline assignment: CDR1 SGDLS and CDR2 YYNGEE. V was shortened by 4 bases and J by 2 bases, with 13 bases between the two germline ends. The CDR3 covers 14 residues. The CDR3 sequence is CASSSSERPYEQYF. The DNA for the CDR3 is TGTGCCAGCAGCTCCTCGGAGCGTCCCTACGAGCAGTACTTC.

This clone has only one observation. This chain uses TRBV5-1 with TRBJ2-1; a possible D gene is TRBD1 (6 bases). V was clipped by 4 bases and J by 7 bases, with 12 bases between them. From germline, CDR1 is SGHRS and CDR2 YFSETQ. This CDR3 has 13 amino acids. CDR3 loop: CASSPTGSNEQFF. As DNA, the CDR3 is TGCGCCAGCAGCCCTACAGGGAGTAATGAGCAGTTCTTC.

This clone turned up a few times. The J gene is TRBJ1-5, the V gene TRBV9; possibly TRBD1 for D (6 bases). Trimming removed 1 base at V and 1 base at J, with 12 bases between. The CDR3 contains 16 residues. Germline CDR1 SGDLS, CDR2 YYNGEE. In DNA, the CDR3 is TGTGCCAGCAGCGTAAGGAACAGGGCAAGCAATCAGCCCCAGCATTTT. This encodes CASSVRNRASNQPQHF.

This clone occurred once. This sequence joins TRBV10-2 and TRBJ1-2, with a tentative D call TRBD1 (6 bases). Per germline, CDR1 WSHSY and CDR2 SAAADI. Deletions cut 0 bases from V and 6 bases from J, with 14 bases between. This CDR3 spans 15 amino acids. The CDR3 region is CASSESKTGQDGYTF. CDR3 nucleotides: TGCGCCAGCAGTGAGTCGAAAACAGGGCAGGATGGCTACACCTTC.

The CDR3 spells CASSRPSGTAIDSNQPQHF. The DNA of the CDR3 is TGCGCCAGCAGTCGCCCGTCCGGGACAGCAATTGATAGCAATCAGCCCCAGCATTTT. V and J are TRBV23-1 and TRBJ1-5, with TRBD1 matching 7 bases. TRBV23-1 is treated as an ORF (open reading frame) with a function not yet certain. The ends lost 4 bases at V and 0 bases at J; junction bases unmatched: 15. The CDR3 consists of 19 residues.

The chain links TRBV9 to TRBJ2-3; 8 positions match TRBD1. V shed 0 bases, J shed 4 bases, and the junction held 13 bases outside the gene matches. The CDR3 length is 18 residues. Germline values: CDR1 SGDLS, CDR2 YYNGEE. CDR3 residues: CASSVAGNWAGGPDTQYF. DNA of the CDR3: TGTGCCAGCAGCGTAGCAGGGAATTGGGCAGGGGGCCCAGATACGCAGTATTTT.

This clone was detected only once. The chain combines TRBV7-2 with TRBJ1-1; the match to TRBD1 covers 7 bases. V was pared by 4 bases and J by 2 bases, with 1 base of the junction left unmatched. The germline CDR1 and CDR2 sequences are SGHTA and FQGNSA. The CDR3 totals 13 residues. CDR3 bases: TGTGCCAGCAGCTGGGACAGTAACACTGAAGCTTTCTTT. Translated, it gives CASSWDSNTEAFF.

The chain couples TRBV12-3 or TRBV12-4 to TRBJ2-7; TRBD2 aligns across 7 bases. The trim removed 6 bases at V and 6 bases at J, leaving 8 bases unmatched. This CDR3 comprises 13 residues. CDR3 sequence (DNA): TGTGCCAGCAGAAAAGATGGCGGGAGCGAGCAGTACTTC. Translation: CASRKDGGSEQYF.

This chain joins TRBV12-3 or TRBV12-4 and TRBJ1-5, with a tentative D call TRBD1 (6 bases). This CDR3 has 13 residues. Trimming removed 5 bases from V and 5 bases from J, with 10 bases in between. The CDR3 DNA reads as TGTGCCAGCAGTACAGGGTACTATCAGCCCCAGCATTTT. Protein sequence: CASSTGYYQPQHF.

This chain uses TRBV27 with TRBJ1-2; no clear D. This CDR3 has 14 residues. Trimming stripped 8 bases from V and 4 bases from J, with 17 bases between. Germline CDR1 MNHEY, CDR2 SMNVEV (reference sequence). The CDR3 DNA sequence: TGTGCCAGCGGGTCTCCGAGGGCAGTCTATGGCTACACCTTC. Encoded protein: CASGSPRAVYGYTF.